The T cell receptor (beta chain) described here comes from a study of blood T cell repertoires in COVID-19. CDR1 and CDR2 (germline): SGHRS, YFSETQ. V lost 4 bases to trimming and J lost 1 base; unmatched junction nucleotides: 5. This CDR3 contains 15 residues. Original methodology: Reference gene primer amplification gave estimated nucleated cell counts. Method: immunoSEQ multiplex PCR; TCRdb's copy keeps in-frame clones and lacks some. V, J and clone size are taken as reported in that table, and D and trimming were inferred from the DNA itself. Of approximately 140,000 clones in the sample, roughly 81% were seen once.

The chain employs TRBV5-1 and TRBJ1-2; 9 positions match TRBD1. What was sequenced was peripheral blood. The receptor's source is a human donor with acute or convalescent COVID-19. The donor label of this sample is uncertain. The CDR3, as DNA: TGCGCCAGCAGCGTGGGACAGGGAGGTAACTATGGCTACACCTTC. Protein sequence: CASSVGQGGNYGYTF.